This TCR beta chain is drawn from a study of blood T cell repertoires in COVID-19. Turning to the study itself: Donors in the United States, Italy and Spain gave samples during acute or convalescent COVID-19. The cDNA or gDNA used as material had been derived from T cells, B-cell-depleted T cells, or PBMCs.

In the authors' methods: Reference gene primers were amplified, and this amplification served to estimate nucleated cell counts. Here immunoSEQ multiplex PCR was the method, and the copy in TCRdb shows in-frame clones only, minus some. D and trimming were read from the DNA, whereas the V and J calls and clone size are those reported in that table. The sample holds under 300,000 clones; roughly 90% are singletons and the top ten take 7.2%. Trimming stripped 7 bases from V and 4 bases from J, with 33 bases between. Germline V gene sequence: CDR1 MDHEN, CDR2 SYDVKM. This CDR3 comprises 20 residues. Material for sequencing was peripheral blood. The genes are TRBV28 and TRBJ2-3; TRBD2 is a possible D gene (6 bases). This receptor was identified in a man in his sixties who had recovered from COVID-19. Here the CDR3 reads CASTGVLGRTPLERSDTQYF. The CDR3 nucleotides read TGTGCCAGCACGGGGGTTTTAGGGAGGACACCCCTGGAGCGGTCAGATACGCAGTATTTT.